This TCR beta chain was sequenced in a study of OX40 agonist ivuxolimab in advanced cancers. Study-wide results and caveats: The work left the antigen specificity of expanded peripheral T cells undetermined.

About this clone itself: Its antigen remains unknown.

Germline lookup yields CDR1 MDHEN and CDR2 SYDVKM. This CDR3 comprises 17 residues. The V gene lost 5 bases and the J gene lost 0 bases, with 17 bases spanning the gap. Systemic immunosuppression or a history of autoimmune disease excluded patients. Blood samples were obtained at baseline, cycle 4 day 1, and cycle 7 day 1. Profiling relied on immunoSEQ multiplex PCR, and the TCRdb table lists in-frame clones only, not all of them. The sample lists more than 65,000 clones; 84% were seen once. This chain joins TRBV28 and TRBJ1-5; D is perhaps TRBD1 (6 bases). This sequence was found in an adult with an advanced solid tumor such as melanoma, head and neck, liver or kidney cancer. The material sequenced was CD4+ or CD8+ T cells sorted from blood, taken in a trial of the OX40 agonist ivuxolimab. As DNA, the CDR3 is TGTGCCAGCAGTCCGGGGACAACCCGATATAGCAATCAGCCCCAGCATTTT. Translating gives CASSPGTTRYSNQPQHF.